The 25 T cell receptor beta chains presented below share a single source sample, sequenced in a study of tumor-infiltrating lymphocytes in primary liver carcinoma. Starting material of 450 to 550 ng total RNA yielded TCR beta cDNA via a constant-region primer. For TCR beta, libraries were produced by three nested multiplex PCR rounds using slightly modified ARM-PCR. PCR rounds one and two used TRBV1-TRBV30 forward primers with a C-beta reverse primer for 10 cycles each. TCRdb passed the multiplex PCR reads through MiXCR, listing each CDR3 protein once. The profile shows roughly 80,000 distinct CDR3 sequences, roughly 72% of them singletons. Co-extraction of both nucleic acids (RNA and DNA) used roughly 19-33 mg of unsorted bulk tissue. Sequencing was carried out using tumor-adjacent normal liver tissue. The receptors derive from a man aged 40-55 years with primary liver carcinoma and hepatitis B virus infection.

Worth noting for this clonotype: A clone one base away is much larger, so this may be a read error. The genes are TRBV29-1 and TRBJ2-3; 11 positions agree with TRBD1. Germline CDR1 and CDR2: SQVTM and ANQGSEA. Germline trimming cut 2 bases from V and 4 bases from J; bases unmatched to any gene: 2. The CDR3 contains 14 residues. The CDR3 DNA follows: TGCAGCGTTGAAAGGACAGGGGGCTCAGATACGCAGTATTTT. Encoded protein: CSVERTGGSDTQYF.

There are many counts of this clonotype. The J gene is TRBJ2-5, the V gene TRBV5-5; the match to TRBD2 covers 7 bases. J was trimmed by 4 bases and V by 3 bases; bases with no gene match: 12. Looked up from germline, CDR1 is SGHKS and CDR2 is YYEKEE (reference sequence). CDR3 length equals 16 residues. The CDR3 bases are TGTGCCAGCAGCTGGGGTCACGGGGGGACCGGAGAGACCCAGTACTTC. This encodes CASSWGHGGTGETQYF. Complete variable domain (other parts from reference TRBV5-5 and TRBJ2-5): DAGVTQSPTHLIKTRGQQVTLRCSPISGHKSVSWYQQVLGQGPQFIFQYYEKEERGRGNFPDRFSARQFPNYSSELNVNALLLGDSALYLCASSWGHGGTGETQYFGPGTRLLVL.

By share of the sample, this clonotype is large. The chain has TRBV11-2 and TRBJ2-7; TRBD2 matches 10 bases. V lost 2 bases, J lost 3 bases, and 7 bases stayed unmatched. CDR1 and CDR2 from the germline V gene are SGHAT and FQNNGV. The CDR3 totals 16 residues. The DNA of the CDR3 is TGTGCCAGCAGCTTAAATAGCGGGGGGCTAGGCTACGAGCAGTACTTC. As protein: CASSLNSGGLGYEQYF.

V and J are TRBV7-9 and TRBJ2-2; 10 nucleotides match TRBD1. CDR3 size: 18 residues. The germline gives CDR1 SEHNR, CDR2 FQNEAQ (reference sequence). V lost 2 bases and J lost 3; bases outside the gene matches: 9. As DNA, the CDR3 is TGTGCCAGCAGCTTAATGATAGGACAGGGGGTAGACACCGGGGAGCTGTTTTTT. Amino acid sequence: CASSLMIGQGVDTGELFF.

By share, this clonotype counts as large. The chain recombines TRBV6-2 or TRBV6-3 with TRBJ2-3, with 12 bases identical to TRBD2. Looked up from germline, CDR1 is MNHEY and CDR2 is SVGEGT. The CDR3 length is 18 residues. Trimming cost V 6 bases and J 4 bases; bases outside gene matches: 14. The CDR3 protein is CASSFLRLAGAGADTQYF. In nucleotides, the CDR3 is TGTGCCAGCAGCTTCCTCCGACTAGCGGGAGCGGGGGCAGATACGCAGTATTTT.

For this clonotype: Likely a read error: the CDR3 ends without its conserved phenylalanine or tryptophan. The chain recombines TRBV7-9 with TRBJ2-3, with 9 positions matching TRBD1. Germline V lookup: CDR1 SEHNR, CDR2 FQNEAQ (reference sequence). CDR3 length equals 15 residues. Trimming at V came to 5 bases and at J to 3 bases, leaving 6 bases not matched to a gene. This CDR3 reads CASSPLTGGTDTQYL. As DNA, the CDR3 is TGTGCCAGCAGCCCCTTGACAGGGGGTACAGATACGCAGTATCTT.

A remark on this clonotype: This CDR3 is missing its conserved last phenylalanine or tryptophan, likely due to a read error. The limits of the CDR3 on the DNA are not certain, so only TCRdb's listed CDR3 is given. V is TRBV5-1 and J is TRBJ2-1; the D call in the table, TRBD1, was not verified against the DNA. The CDR3 length is 14 residues, termini included. Germline assignment: CDR1 SGHRS and CDR2 YFSETQ. The CDR3 loop reads CASSGGQGSNEQLL.

A note on this clonotype: In this CDR3 the conserved last residue, phenylalanine or tryptophan, is missing, so a read error is likely. The limits of the CDR3 on the DNA are not certain, so only TCRdb's listed CDR3 is given. The genes are TRBV7-9 and TRBJ1-1; the DNA was not compared with TRBD1, the D call given in the table. Germline V gives CDR1 SEHNR, CDR2 FQNEAQ (reference sequence). The length of the CDR3 is 12 amino acids, counting both ends. CDR3 sequence reads: CASSQTEESGFS.

The chain combines TRBV2 with TRBJ2-7; D is unclear. The CDR3 covers 12 residues. The V end lost 2 bases, the J end lost 7 bases, and 9 bases lay between the germline ends. CDR1 SNHLY and CDR2 FYNNEI come from the germline V gene. CDR3 loop: CASSETVQEQYF. DNA of the CDR3: TGTGCCAGCAGTGAAACGGTTCAGGAGCAGTACTTC. Drawing the rest from reference TRBV2 and TRBJ2-7, the complete variable domain is EPEVTQTPSHQVTQMGQEVILRCVPISNHLYFYWYRQILGQKVEFLVSFYNNEISEKSEIFDDQFSVERPDGSNFTLKIRSTKLEDSAMYFCASSETVQEQYFGPGTRLTVT.

Worth noting for this clonotype: The CDR3 end shows no conserved phenylalanine or tryptophan, and so a read error is likely. The chain links TRBV12-3 or TRBV12-4 to TRBJ2-7; no clear D. This CDR3 spans 14 amino acids. Trimming pared 2 bases from V and 6 bases from J, leaving 14 bases between. The DNA of the CDR3 is TGTGCCAGCAGTTTAATAGGCAGACCATTCGAGCAGTACCTC. Its protein product is CASSLIGRPFEQYL.

V is TRBV4-2 and J is TRBJ2-3; D is perhaps TRBD2 (6 bases). Germline values: CDR1 LGHNA, CDR2 YNFKEQ. This CDR3 contains 15 residues. CDR3 loop: CVTSQEVRRADTQYF. The CDR3 DNA reads as TGTGTTACCAGCCAAGAAGTTAGGAGGGCAGATACGCAGTATTTT.

Comment on this clonotype: At one of its ends the junction is not consistent with the germline gene, which may arise from a read error. The rearrangement links TRBV7-9 to TRBJ2-3; TRBD2 matches at 11 bases. Per germline, CDR1 SEHNR and CDR2 FQNEAQ (reference sequence). This CDR3 comprises 15 residues. CDR3 bases: TGTGCCAGCGGGACTAGCGGACCTGACACAGATACGCAATATTTT. Translating it yields CASGTSGPDTDTQYF.

About this clonotype itself: A read error may account for a junction end that differs from germline. The J gene is TRBJ2-1, the V gene TRBV11-1; maybe TRBD2 (6 bases). Germline values: CDR1 SGHAT, CDR2 FQDESV (reference sequence). The CDR3 sequence is 16 residues long. CDR3 residues: CASNLADRAYYNDQFF. The CDR3 DNA is TGTGCCAGCAACTTAGCGGATAGGGCGTACTACAATGACCAGTTCTTC. The full variable domain, in which reference TRBV11-1 and TRBJ2-1 provide the parts outside the CDR3, is EAEVAQSPRYKITEKSQAVAFWCDPISGHATLYWYRQILGQGPELLVQFQDESVVDDSQLPKDRFSAERLKGVDSTLKIQPAELGDSAMYLCASNLADRAYYNDQFFGPGTRLTVL.

In the case of this clonotype: The conserved phenylalanine or tryptophan is not found at the CDR3 terminus, so this likely reflects a read error. V usage is TRBV29-1 and J usage is TRBJ2-2, with 10 positions matching TRBD2. The germline V gene encodes CDR1 SQVTM and CDR2 ANQGSEA. The CDR3 consists of 14 residues. CDR3 sequence: CRVGLAVNTGELFL. The CDR3 DNA is TGCAGAGTTGGACTAGCGGTAAACACCGGGGAGCTGTTTCTT.

On this clonotype: The DNA is omitted, as the CDR3 cannot be located on it reliably, and the CDR3 follows TCRdb's listing. The CDR3: CASCSVAGGTYEQCF. The chain couples TRBV28 to TRBJ2-7; the D call in the table, TRBD2, was not verified against the DNA. Germline CDR1 MDHEN, CDR2 SYDVKM. The CDR3 is 15 residues long, counting both termini.

This chain connects TRBV7-9 to TRBJ2-1, with 7 bases aligning to TRBD1. This CDR3 has 18 amino acids. Germline assignment: CDR1 SEHNR and CDR2 FQNEAQ (reference sequence). V gave up 4 bases and J gave up 8 bases; unmatched junction bases: 20. Written as DNA, the CDR3 is TGTGCCAGCAGCTCCCCGCGGTCAGGGGGTGTACTAAGCCATGAGCAGTTCTTC. Amino acids: CASSSPRSGGVLSHEQFF.

CDR3 coding DNA: TGTGCCATCACCACAGGTCTAGCGGGAGGGCCGAGCGAGCAGTACTTC. This codes for CAITTGLAGGPSEQYF. V is TRBV10-3 and J is TRBJ2-7; 12 bases fit TRBD2. The germline CDR1 and CDR2 sequences are ENHRY and SYGVKD. The CDR3 totals 16 residues. The trim removed 7 bases at V and 6 bases at J, leaving 13 bases unmatched.

The table lists this clonotype with many counts. The chain combines TRBV29-1 with TRBJ2-1; D call uncertain. Between the trimmed V and J ends, which lost 0 bases and 6 bases, there was a span of 15 bases. Germline lookup yields CDR1 SQVTM and CDR2 ANQGSEA. This CDR3 is built from 15 residues. CDR3 bases: TGCAGCGTTGAAGACGGGCGGTCTTTTTTCAATGAGCAGTTCTTC. Its protein product is CSVEDGRSFFNEQFF.

The J gene is TRBJ2-3, the V gene TRBV28; D gene uncertain. Germline V gene lookup returns CDR1 MDHEN and CDR2 SYDVKM. The CDR3 loop spans 12 amino acids. The germline V and J ends were trimmed by 10 bases and 2 bases, with 10 bases remaining between them. For the CDR3, the DNA is TGTGCCACCTCTAGATACACAGATACGCAGTATTTT. This sequence encodes CATSRYTDTQYF.

Details on this clonotype: Mismatch with germline at one junction end may stem from a read error. V is TRBV11-2 and J is TRBJ2-7, with D perhaps matching TRBD1 or TRBD2 (5 bases each). This CDR3 region has 13 residues. Germline V gene data show CDR1 as SGHAT and CDR2 as FQNNGV. The CDR3 coding sequence is TGTGCCTGCAGCTTCAGAGGGGCTAGTGAGCAGTACTTC. Encoded protein: CACSFRGASEQYF.

This clonotype was seen a handful of times. V gene TRBV28 combines with J gene TRBJ2-3; D is undetermined. V was trimmed by 3 bases and J by 2 bases, leaving 6 bases between them. This CDR3 is 13 amino acids long. Germline V gene sequence: CDR1 MDHEN, CDR2 SYDVKM. The CDR3 here is CASSLGSTDTQYF. CDR3 coding DNA: TGTGCCAGCAGTTTGGGATCCACAGATACGCAGTATTTT.

This clonotype was found many times. The chain carries TRBV6-5 and TRBJ2-1; a weak D match, TRBD1 (5 bases). Germline V gene data show CDR1 as MNHEY and CDR2 as SVGAGI. The V gene lost 2 bases and the J gene lost 9 bases, with 17 bases spanning the gap. CDR3 length: 15 residues. CDR3 sequence (DNA): TGTGCCAGCAGTTACAGGACATCAGGACGCAGTGAGCAGTTCTTC. This translates into CASSYRTSGRSEQFF.

This clonotype was counted a few times. A much larger clonotype is one base distant, so this may be a read error. The J gene is TRBJ1-1, the V gene TRBV7-9; D unclear. Germline-derived CDR1 and CDR2 are SEHNR and FQNEAQ (reference sequence). The V end was cut by 3 bases, the J end by 0 bases, with 8 bases between. The CDR3 covers 14 residues. This CDR3 reads CASSFGMVNTEAFF. As DNA, the CDR3 is TGTGCCAGCAGCTTCGGGATGGTGAACACTGAAGCTTTCTTT. Together with reference TRBV7-9 and TRBJ1-1, the CDR3 gives the full variable domain: DTGVSQNPRHKITKRGQNVTFRCDPISEHNRLYWYRQTLGQGPEFLTYFQNEAQLEKSRLLSDRFSAERPKGSFSTLEIQRTEQGDSAMYLCASSFGMVNTEAFFGQGTRLTVV.

About this clonotype itself: This could be a read error, since a much larger clone is one nucleotide away. The rearrangement uses TRBV5-1 and TRBJ2-3; TRBD1 matches at 8 bases. The CDR3 consists of 16 residues. CDR1 and CDR2 (germline): SGHRS, YFSETQ. The CDR3 loop is CASSLRTGKDTYTQYF. The CDR3 DNA sequence: TGCGCCAGCAGCCTCCGGACAGGGAAGGACACATATACGCAGTATTTT.

This clonotype was counted a few times. The CDR3 nucleotides read TGTGCCAAGAGCTTCGGAGGGGCTAGCGAACAGTACTTC. Its protein is CAKSFGGASEQYF. The gene calls are TRBV11-2 and TRBJ2-7; D may be TRBD2 (6 bases). This CDR3 spans 13 amino acids. Germline V gene lookup returns CDR1 SGHAT and CDR2 FQNNGV. The V end was cut by 10 bases, the J end by 10 bases, with 23 bases between.